The 30 T cell receptor beta chains presented below share a single source sample, sequenced in a study of shared clonotypes between healthy human individuals. Using immunoSEQ multiplex PCR, the repertoire was profiled, and TCRdb retains in-frame clones only, with some absent. The data hold about 2 million clones, with 90% to 95% observed a single time. Sequenced input: naive CD4+ T cells sorted from blood. The subset: CD45RA+ positively selected. Receptors originate from a young man in good health.

This chain connects TRBV10-3 to TRBJ2-7; 8 positions agree with TRBD1. CDR3 length: 14 amino acids. V shed 5 bases and J 2 bases; nucleotides not matched to a gene: 5. CDR1 and CDR2 from the germline V gene are ENHRY and SYGVKD. This CDR3 reads CAISRTGNTYEQYF. The CDR3 coding sequence is TGTGCCATCAGTCGGACAGGGAATACCTACGAGCAGTACTTC.

The gene calls are TRBV7-9 and TRBJ2-3, with D perhaps matching TRBD2 (6 bases). Per germline, CDR1 SEHNR and CDR2 FQNEAQ (reference sequence). The CDR3 has 14 amino acids. Trimming left V 5 bases short and J 2 bases short, with 11 bases between. CDR3 sequence (DNA): TGTGCCAGCAGCGGGGCGGGGCTCACAGATACGCAGTATTTT. Translated: CASSGAGLTDTQYF.

V is TRBV9 and J is TRBJ1-2; possible D gene TRBD1, 6 bases. Germline values: CDR1 SGDLS, CDR2 YYNGEE. V was trimmed by 3 bases and J by 4 bases, leaving 16 bases between them. This CDR3 comprises 15 residues. CDR3 amino acids: CASSGWYTGAYGYTF. The CDR3 DNA reads TGTGCCAGCAGCGGATGGTACACGGGGGCCTATGGCTACACCTTC.

The V and J genes are TRBV6-1 and TRBJ1-1; D uncertain. Germline CDR1 MNHNS, CDR2 SASEGT. The CDR3 has 12 residues. Written as DNA, the CDR3 is TGTGTTACCGGGTTTTTGAACACTGAAGCTTTCTTT. Translating gives CVTGFLNTEAFF.

V gene TRBV5-6 combines with J gene TRBJ2-5; 8 bases align to TRBD2. CDR1 is SGHDT, CDR2 YYEEEE, per germline. The junction had 10 bases not matched to a gene; V was cut back by 4 bases and J by 5 bases. CDR3 length: 15 residues. The CDR3 reads CASSLLTGGGETQYF. In nucleotides, the CDR3 is TGTGCCAGCAGCCTCCTTACGGGAGGGGGGGAGACCCAGTACTTC.

The chain combines TRBV4-3 with TRBJ2-1, with 8 bases fitting TRBD2. The trim removed 2 bases at V and 7 bases at J, leaving 7 bases unmatched. CDR3 size: 15 residues. CDR1 is LGHNA, CDR2 YSLEER, per germline. In DNA, the CDR3 is TGCGCCAGCAGCCAAAAAAGCGGGAGTGTAAATGAGCAGTTCTTC. It specifies CASSQKSGSVNEQFF.

The chain carries TRBV29-1 and TRBJ1-2; no definite D call. The CDR3 contains 14 residues. Trimming removed 5 bases from V and 5 bases from J, with 18 bases in between. Germline-derived CDR1 and CDR2 are SQVTM and ANQGSEA. The CDR3 is CSVWTRMTLYGYTF. CDR3 nucleotide sequence: TGCAGCGTTTGGACGCGGATGACCCTTTATGGCTACACCTTC.

This chain links TRBV10-1 with TRBJ2-3; 11 bases line up with TRBD2. Germline V gives CDR1 WNHNN, CDR2 SYGVQD (reference sequence). This CDR3 has 16 residues. Trimming took 4 bases from V and 0 from J; bases not matched to a gene: 3. For the CDR3, the DNA is TGCGCCAGCAGTGTCGGACTAGCGGGTAGCACAGATACGCAGTATTTT. Translation gives CASSVGLAGSTDTQYF.

The chain links TRBV29-1 to TRBJ2-7; perhaps TRBD1 as D (7 bases). With 2 bases removed from V and 2 bases from J, the gap between germline ends came to 13 bases. The CDR3 has 14 amino acids. CDR1 and CDR2 from the germline V gene are SQVTM and ANQGSEA. In nucleotides, the CDR3 is TGCAGCGTTGAATCGTCCAGGGGGGCCTACGAGCAGTACTTC. As protein: CSVESSRGAYEQYF.

The V gene is TRBV7-8, the J gene TRBJ2-5; D not certain. This CDR3 region has 11 residues. V dropped 5 bases and J dropped 5 bases, with 6 bases sitting between them. From germline, CDR1 is SGHVS and CDR2 FQNEAQ. The CDR3 protein is CASSSRETQYF. CDR3 nucleotide sequence: TGTGCCAGCAGCAGCCGGGAGACCCAGTACTTC.

The chain joins TRBV6-5 to TRBJ2-1, with TRBD2 identical over 10 bases. The CDR3 totals 14 residues. Germline trimming cut 8 bases from V and 10 bases from J; bases unmatched to any gene: 11. The germline V gene has CDR1 MNHEY and CDR2 SVGAGI. CDR3 loop: CASHLLAGVGEQFF. The CDR3 nucleotides read TGTGCCAGCCACTTGCTAGCGGGAGTAGGGGAGCAGTTCTTC.

The V gene is TRBV5-6, the J gene TRBJ1-4; a weak D match, TRBD1 (6 bases). The CDR3 is 14 amino acids. CDR1 is SGHDT, CDR2 YYEEEE, per germline. Between the trimmed V and J ends, which lost 1 base and 7 bases, there was a span of 11 bases. Here the CDR3 reads CASSLRGVGEKLFF. The DNA of the CDR3 is TGTGCCAGCAGCTTGAGGGGGGTAGGTGAAAAACTGTTTTTT.

The chain couples TRBV5-8 to TRBJ1-2; the D is unclear. Trimming took 4 bases from V and 1 from J, leaving 20 bases between them. CDR3 size: 17 residues. Per germline, CDR1 SGHTS and CDR2 YDEGEE. CDR3 loop: CASSPRQGYTRNYGYTF. For the CDR3, the DNA is TGTGCCAGCAGCCCTCGACAAGGCTACACCCGTAACTATGGCTACACCTTC.

The chain carries TRBV5-1 and TRBJ2-5; possibly TRBD2 for D (6 bases). This CDR3 has 14 amino acids. CDR1 and CDR2 (germline): SGHRS, YFSETQ. V lost 0 bases and J 5 bases, leaving 11 bases between the germline ends. The CDR3 loop reads CASSLEGRSETQYF. The CDR3 nucleotides are TGCGCCAGCAGCTTGGAAGGGAGGTCGGAGACCCAGTACTTC.

This clone was picked up one time. This sequence joins TRBV30 and TRBJ1-1; TRBD1 is a possible D gene (6 bases). The CDR3 runs to 17 residues. V dropped 3 bases and J dropped 6 bases, with 26 bases sitting between them. Germline V lookup: CDR1 GTSNPN, CDR2 SVGIG (reference sequence). The CDR3 DNA is TGTGCCTGGAGCGCCTCCGGAACGACAGGACCCGGGGCTGAAGCTTTCTTT. Its protein product is CAWSASGTTGPGAEAFF. Filled out from reference TRBV30 and TRBJ1-1, the complete variable domain reads SQTIHQWPATLVQPVGSPLSLECTVEGTSNPNLYWYRQAAGRGLQLLFYSVGIGQISSEVPQNLSASRPQDRQFILSSKKLLLSDSGFYLCAWSASGTTGPGAEAFFGQGTRLTVV.

On this clone itself: The identical CDR3 is also encoded by other nucleotide sequences in the sample. The V and J genes are TRBV9 and TRBJ1-6; D is perhaps TRBD1 (5 bases). Trimming stripped 0 bases from V and 8 bases from J, with 6 bases between. The germline V gene encodes CDR1 SGDLS and CDR2 YYNGEE. The CDR3 consists of 13 residues. The chain's CDR3 is CASSVAGDSPLHF. In DNA form, the CDR3 reads TGTGCCAGCAGCGTAGCGGGGGATTCACCCCTCCACTTT.

The chain links TRBV6-5 to TRBJ2-3; 7 nucleotides align to TRBD2. The CDR3 runs to 14 residues. Germline assignment: CDR1 MNHEY and CDR2 SVGAGI. V dropped 4 bases and J dropped 3; count of bases not matched to a gene: 4. The CDR3 here is CASSSRRETDTQYF. In DNA, the CDR3 is TGTGCCAGCAGTTCACGGCGGGAGACAGATACGCAGTATTTT.

This sequence joins TRBV6-1 and TRBJ2-3, with 9 bases fitting TRBD2. Losses at the gene ends were 4 bases for V and 3 bases for J; bases not matched to a gene: 5. Germline V gene lookup returns CDR1 MNHNS and CDR2 SASEGT. CDR3 length: 15 residues. The CDR3 loop reads CASSALAGVTDTQYF. The DNA for the CDR3 is TGTGCCAGCAGTGCATTAGCGGGGGTAACAGATACGCAGTATTTT.

The chain combines TRBV29-1 with TRBJ2-1, with 9 bases fitting TRBD1. From germline, CDR1 is SQVTM and CDR2 ANQGSEA. The CDR3 is 15 residues long. V shed 6 bases, J shed 6 bases, and the junction held 12 bases outside the gene matches. The CDR3 spells CSVPSTGGPGNEQFF. CDR3 nucleotide sequence: TGCAGCGTCCCCAGTACAGGGGGCCCCGGCAATGAGCAGTTCTTC.

The chain employs TRBV11-2 and TRBJ2-3; 12 nucleotides align to TRBD2. Germline CDR1 reads SGHAT; CDR2 reads FQNNGV. The CDR3 has 16 residues. V lost 5 bases to trimming and J lost 2 bases; unmatched junction nucleotides: 5. DNA for the CDR3: TGTGCCAGCAGCCCCAGACTAGCGGGGGCCACAGATACGCAGTATTTT. This gives the protein CASSPRLAGATDTQYF.

The chain combines TRBV29-1 with TRBJ1-5, with D perhaps matching TRBD1 (6 bases). CDR1 is SQVTM, CDR2 ANQGSEA, per germline. V was clipped by 4 bases and J by 7 bases, with 14 bases between them. CDR3 length: 13 amino acids. The CDR3 sequence: CSVAGSTGQPQHF. The CDR3 region has the DNA TGCAGCGTTGCCGGGTCCACAGGGCAGCCCCAGCATTTT.

The chain recombines TRBV10-3 with TRBJ2-5, with D perhaps matching TRBD1 (5 bases). Germline assignment: CDR1 ENHRY and CDR2 SYGVKD. The CDR3 has 17 amino acids. The germline V and J ends were trimmed by 2 bases and 2 bases, with 18 bases remaining between them. In nucleotides, the CDR3 is TGTGCCATCAGTGAGGGCTTATGGTACAGGCATCAAGAGACCCAGTACTTC. Amino acids: CAISEGLWYRHQETQYF.

The chain carries TRBV7-9 and TRBJ1-1; no definite D call. Germline CDR1 reads SEHNR; CDR2 reads FQNEAQ (reference sequence). This CDR3 has 13 residues. The V end lost 2 bases, the J end lost 5 bases, and 9 bases lay between the germline ends. This chain's CDR3 is CASSLMKGTEAFF. CDR3 DNA: TGTGCCAGCAGCTTAATGAAGGGTACTGAAGCTTTCTTT. Using reference TRBV7-9 and TRBJ1-1 for the parts outside the CDR3, the full variable domain is DTGVSQNPRHKITKRGQNVTFRCDPISEHNRLYWYRQTLGQGPEFLTYFQNEAQLEKSRLLSDRFSAERPKGSFSTLEIQRTEQGDSAMYLCASSLMKGTEAFFGQGTRLTVV.

This chain uses TRBV28 with TRBJ1-5; D is undetermined. The CDR3 consists of 14 residues. V lost 5 bases and J lost 3, with 11 bases in between. CDR1 is MDHEN and CDR2 is SYDVKM in the germline V gene. CDR3 coding DNA: TGTGCCAGCAGTCCTAGGGCGATCAATCAGCCCCAGCATTTT. Protein product: CASSPRAINQPQHF.

The V gene is TRBV4-1, the J gene TRBJ2-5, with 12 bases that match TRBD2. The J segment lost 5 bases and the V segment lost 1 base, leaving 5 bases of the junction unmatched. The CDR3 loop spans 16 amino acids. The germline CDR1 and CDR2 sequences are MGHRA and YSYEKL. CDR3 DNA: TGCGCCAGCAGCCAAGGCACTAGCGGGAGGAGGGAGACCCAGTACTTC. Translation: CASSQGTSGRRETQYF.

CDR3 residues: CSVGLGKNTEAFF. The CDR3 DNA reads TGCAGCGTCGGACTGGGGAAGAACACTGAAGCTTTCTTT. V is TRBV29-1 and J is TRBJ1-1; D not certain. V gave up 6 bases and J gave up 1 base, with 12 bases separating them. The CDR3 runs to 13 residues. Germline CDR1 and CDR2: SQVTM and ANQGSEA. The full variable domain, with the rest looked up from reference TRBV29-1 and TRBJ1-1, is SAVISQKPSRDICQRGTSLTIQCQVDSQVTMMFWYRQQPGQSLTLIATANQGSEATYESGFVIDKFPISRPNLTFSTLTVSNMSPEDSSIYLCSVGLGKNTEAFFGQGTRLTVV.

CDR3 DNA: TGCGCCAGCAGTGAGTCGTATCCCCAGGTGGACACCGGGGAGCTGTTTTTT. This gives the protein CASSESYPQVDTGELFF. V usage is TRBV10-2 and J usage is TRBJ2-2; D remains ambiguous. CDR3 length: 17 residues. The germline V and J ends were trimmed by 0 bases and 3 bases, with 14 bases remaining between them. Germline V gene data show CDR1 as WSHSY and CDR2 as SAAADI.

Note on this clone: Other DNA variants within this sample encode the same CDR3. CDR3 bases: TGTGCCATCAGTGAATCGGGAGTCTACGAGCAGTACTTC. This gives the protein CAISESGVYEQYF. The chain is built from TRBV10-3 and TRBJ2-7; D perhaps matches TRBD2 (6 bases). Germline V gene data show CDR1 as ENHRY and CDR2 as SYGVKD. The CDR3 runs to 13 residues. V was shortened by 3 bases and J by 3 bases, with 9 bases between the two germline ends.

The V call is TRBV18, the J call TRBJ2-6; 8 bases are shared with TRBD1. CDR3 length equals 17 residues. The germline gives CDR1 KGHSH, CDR2 LQKENI. Losses at the gene ends were 2 bases for V and 6 bases for J; bases not matched to a gene: 9. The CDR3, as DNA: TGTGCCAGCTCACCAGTGTCAGGGGGCGTCGAGGCCAACGTCCTGACTTTC. Translated: CASSPVSGGVEANVLTF.

The J gene is TRBJ1-1, the V gene TRBV6-6, with TRBD1 as a possible D gene (5 bases). Germline V gene data show CDR1 as MNHNY and CDR2 as SVGAGI (reference sequence). V was clipped by 4 bases and J by 4 bases, with 16 bases between them. This CDR3 is built from 15 residues. In DNA, the CDR3 is TGTGCCAGCAGTTTAGAGAAGGGACGAGGCACTGAAGCTTTCTTT. This gives the protein CASSLEKGRGTEAFF.